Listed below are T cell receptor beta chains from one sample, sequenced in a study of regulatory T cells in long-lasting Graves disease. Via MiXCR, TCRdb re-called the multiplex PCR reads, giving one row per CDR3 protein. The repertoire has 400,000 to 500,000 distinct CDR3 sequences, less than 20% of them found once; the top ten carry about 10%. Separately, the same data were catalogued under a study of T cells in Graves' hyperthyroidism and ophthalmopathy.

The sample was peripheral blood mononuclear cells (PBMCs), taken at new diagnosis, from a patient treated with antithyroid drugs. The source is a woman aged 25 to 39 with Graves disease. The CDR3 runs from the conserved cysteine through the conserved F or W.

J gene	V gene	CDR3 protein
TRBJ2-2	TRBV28	CASRLGFLNTGELFF
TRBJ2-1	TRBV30	CAWTPGTGEQFF
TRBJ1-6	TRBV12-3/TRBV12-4	CASSLRGVGSPLHF
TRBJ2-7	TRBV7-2	CASGRDRGYEQYF
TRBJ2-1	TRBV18	CASSPARGTISYNEQFF
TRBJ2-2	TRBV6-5	CASSYAGTGPLTGELFF
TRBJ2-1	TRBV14	CASSQDRSGAVSEGQFF
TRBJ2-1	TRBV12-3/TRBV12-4	CASRPFAELNEQFF
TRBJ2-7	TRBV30	CAWRGGVTYEQYF
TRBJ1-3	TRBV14	CASSLTINTIYF
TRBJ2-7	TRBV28	CASSPSPDWSSYEQYF
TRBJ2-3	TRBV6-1	CASSLDRESPDTQYF
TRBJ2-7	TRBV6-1	CASSEAGGADEQYF
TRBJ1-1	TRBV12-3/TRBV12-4	CASSLQGSDTEAFF
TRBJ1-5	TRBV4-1	CASSQGQSNVQPQHF
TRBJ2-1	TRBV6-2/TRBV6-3	CASSEAGGSIHEQFF
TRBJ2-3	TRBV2	CASRGRGDTQYF
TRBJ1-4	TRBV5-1	CASSPETGNRLFF
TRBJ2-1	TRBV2	CASRDSSYNEQFF
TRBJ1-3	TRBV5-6	CASSSSRSRSGNTIYF
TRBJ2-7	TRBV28	CASSPGGQSYEQYF
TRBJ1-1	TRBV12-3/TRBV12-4	CASSFPPYGQGRKPNTEAFF
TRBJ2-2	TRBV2	CASSENRGGTGELFF
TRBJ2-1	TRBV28	CASRPPGTGIYNEQFF
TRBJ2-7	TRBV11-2	CASSYGSFNEQYF
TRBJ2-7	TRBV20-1	CSGCSASGQYEQYF
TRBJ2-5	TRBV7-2	CASSLQTGQETQYF
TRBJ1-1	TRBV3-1	CATTGPKTEAFF
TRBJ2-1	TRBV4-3	CASSQEDWGGNEQFF
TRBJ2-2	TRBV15	CATRSLNTGELFF
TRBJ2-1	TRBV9	CASSALTSTSGDYNEQFF
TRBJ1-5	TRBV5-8	CASSFSTTNQPQHF
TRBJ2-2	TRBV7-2	CASSLAVGTGELFF
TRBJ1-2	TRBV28	CASTPGRIYGYTF
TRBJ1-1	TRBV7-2	CASRNMNTEAFF
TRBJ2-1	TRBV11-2	CASSLAGPENEQFF
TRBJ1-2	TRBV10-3	CAISGQGDYGYTF
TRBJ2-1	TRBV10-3	CAISESWDYSSYNEQFF
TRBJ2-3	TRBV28	CASSSLTSGKSTDTQYF
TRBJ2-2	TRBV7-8	CASSLAFLAGVGTGELFF
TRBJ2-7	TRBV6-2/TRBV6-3	CASTRGGEQYF
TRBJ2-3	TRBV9	CASSVAGDATDTQYF
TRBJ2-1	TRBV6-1	CASSRAGDGNEQFF
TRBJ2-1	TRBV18	CASSPNRDYNEQFF
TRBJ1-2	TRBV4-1	CASSQRTGNGYTF
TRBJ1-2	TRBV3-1	CASSPDVNNYGYTF
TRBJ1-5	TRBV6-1	CATWGFRDRGFYSNQPQHF
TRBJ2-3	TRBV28	CASSLGYGGGDTQYF
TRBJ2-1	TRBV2	CAIQNSLYNEQFF
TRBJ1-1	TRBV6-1	CASSIKRPYRDLVNTEAFF
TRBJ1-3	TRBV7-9	CASRSGELAGNTIYF
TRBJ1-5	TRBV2	CASGGGDRSNQPQHF
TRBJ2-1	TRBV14	CASSQSWTSGYNEQFF
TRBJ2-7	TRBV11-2	CASRLAGNYEQYF
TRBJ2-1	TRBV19	CATAGYAASVHNEQFF
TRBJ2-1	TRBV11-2	CASSLRPTADNEQFF
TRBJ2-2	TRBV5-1	CASSTRANTGELFF
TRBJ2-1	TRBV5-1	CASSAAESYNEQFF
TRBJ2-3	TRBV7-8	CASSLGVFPRTDTQYF
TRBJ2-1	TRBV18	CASLWTSGRASVSYNEQFF